This TCR beta chain came from a study of cytomegalovirus exposure and HLA in healthy donors. About the study: An earlier analysis identified more than 90 million unique TCR beta sequences in 150 million to 200 million T cells. Broader study findings: The study found most TCR sequences rare, yet found some public TCRs in many donors. Excluded: some indistinguishable V segments such as TRBV6-2 and TRBV6-3. Relative to the 666-donor mean, N-insertions were reportedly fewer in an Asian-associated ancestry cluster in a later analysis.

This clone was detected once. Its antigen is unknown. The PCR had 60 Vbeta and 13 Jbeta primers. The protocol was immunoSEQ multiplex PCR, while the TCRdb copy is restricted to in-frame clones and leaves out a portion. The data show fewer than 350,000 clones, around nine tenths seen once. The ends were cut back, 3 bases at V and 2 bases at J, with 20 bases in the middle. This CDR3 region has 18 residues. The germline V gene has CDR1 MGHRA and CDR2 YSYEKL. Source material: PBMCs. This clonotype was obtained from a woman younger than 30 in good health and CMV-seronegative. This rearrangement joins TRBV4-1 to TRBJ2-4, with D tentatively TRBD1 (6 bases). This CDR3 reads CASSQGRQAGVPKNIQYF. As DNA, the CDR3 is TGCGCCAGCAGCCAGGGAAGACAGGCCGGGGTACCCAAAAACATTCAGTACTTC.